This TCR beta chain emerged from a study of blood T cell repertoires in COVID-19. Study information: PBMCs, B-cell-depleted T cells, or T cells provided the cDNA or gDNA that made up the material.

Sequencing was performed with immunoSEQ multiplex PCR; in TCRdb, only in-frame clones are kept and a portion is missing. The sample includes approximately 330,000 clones, about 87% of them seen just once. Seattle-derived patients entered the study during active infection and were followed longitudinally. With V trimmed by 5 bases and J by 6 bases, 12 bases remained unmatched. The CDR3 consists of 17 residues. CDR1 and CDR2 from the germline V gene are LNHDA and SQIVND (reference sequence). This receptor was taken from a man between 25 and 39 years old with COVID-19, enrolled during active disease. The gene calls are TRBV19 and TRBJ2-2; 10 bases agree with TRBD1. Sequenced sample: peripheral blood. CDR3 in DNA: TGTGCCAGTAGTGCCCAACCGGGGACAGGGGTGGCCGGGGAGCTGTTTTTT. Translating gives CASSAQPGTGVAGELFF.